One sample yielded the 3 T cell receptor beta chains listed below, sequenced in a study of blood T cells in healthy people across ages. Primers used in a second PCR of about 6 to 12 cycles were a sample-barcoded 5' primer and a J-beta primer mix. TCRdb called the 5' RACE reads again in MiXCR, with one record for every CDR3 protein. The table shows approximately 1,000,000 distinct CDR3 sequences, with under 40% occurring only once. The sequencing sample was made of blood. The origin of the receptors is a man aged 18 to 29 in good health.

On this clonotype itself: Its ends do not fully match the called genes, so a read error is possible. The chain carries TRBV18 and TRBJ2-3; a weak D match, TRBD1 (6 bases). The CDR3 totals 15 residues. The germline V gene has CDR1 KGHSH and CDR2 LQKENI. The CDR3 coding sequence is TGTGTCAGCTCACCGACCAGGGGTAGCACAGATACGCAGTATTTT. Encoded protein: CVSSPTRGSTDTQYF.

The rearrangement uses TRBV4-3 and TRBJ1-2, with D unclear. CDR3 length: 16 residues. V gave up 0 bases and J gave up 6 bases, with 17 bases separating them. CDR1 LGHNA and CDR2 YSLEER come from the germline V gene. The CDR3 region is CASSQEPGPSPHGYTF. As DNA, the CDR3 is TGCGCCAGCAGCCAAGAGCCAGGACCTTCTCCACATGGCTACACCTTC.

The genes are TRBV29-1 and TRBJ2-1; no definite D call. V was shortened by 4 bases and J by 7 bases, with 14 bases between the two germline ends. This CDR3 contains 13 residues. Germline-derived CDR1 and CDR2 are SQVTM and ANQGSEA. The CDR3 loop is CSVGPSVWNEQFF. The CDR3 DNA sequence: TGCAGCGTTGGGCCGTCAGTCTGGAATGAGCAGTTCTTC.